Below are 8 T cell receptor beta chains sequenced from a single sample in a study of shared clonotypes between healthy human individuals. Naive CD8 populations comprised CD45RO-negative cells positively selected for CCR7, excluding terminally differentiated effector memory CD45RA+ cells. This table comes from immunoSEQ multiplex PCR, and its TCRdb copy is limited to in-frame clones, with some not included. This table holds some 2,100,000 clones, about 92% found once. Sequenced sample: naive CD8+ T cells from PBMCs. Source of these receptors: a man in his late teens or twenties in good health. Some clones in this sample may be carry-over from other donors' samples.

This clone was detected only once. This chain uses TRBV6-5 with TRBJ1-1; tentative D call: TRBD1 (6 bases). The V gene lost 2 bases and the J gene lost 4 bases, with 11 bases spanning the gap. Germline V gene data show CDR1 as MNHEY and CDR2 as SVGAGI. This CDR3 has 14 residues. The CDR3 DNA is TGTGCCAGCAGTTACGAAGGGGGGGTCACTGAAGCTTTCTTT. Its protein is CASSYEGGVTEAFF.

As concerns this clone: Other nucleotide sequences from this sample produce the same CDR3. The chain joins TRBV27 to TRBJ1-5; D is perhaps TRBD1 (6 bases). Germline CDR1 and CDR2: MNHEY and SMNVEV (reference sequence). This CDR3 contains 16 residues. Trimming shortened V by 2 bases and J by 0 bases, and 11 bases separated the two germline ends. The CDR3 region has the DNA TGTGCCAGCAGTTTAGGGGGCGGGTATAGCAATCAGCCCCAGCATTTT. It is translated as CASSLGGGYSNQPQHF.

The chain recombines TRBV27 with TRBJ2-2, with a tentative D call TRBD1 (5 bases). Germline V gene data show CDR1 as MNHEY and CDR2 as SMNVEV (reference sequence). V was cut by 1 base and J by 5 bases, with 11 bases left in between. The CDR3 has 15 residues. This CDR3 is CASSLWAGMTGELFF. The CDR3 DNA reads as TGTGCCAGCAGTTTATGGGCAGGGATGACCGGGGAGCTGTTTTTT.

The chain links TRBV19 to TRBJ1-1, with a tentative D call TRBD1 (5 bases). With 2 bases removed from V and 1 base from J, the gap between germline ends came to 11 bases. Germline CDR1 reads LNHDA; CDR2 reads SQIVND (reference sequence). CDR3 length equals 15 residues. CDR3 region: CASSISGPTNTEAFF. The CDR3, as DNA: TGTGCCAGTAGTATATCAGGGCCGACGAACACTGAAGCTTTCTTT. Full variable domain (remainder filled in from reference TRBV19 and TRBJ1-1): DGGITQSPKYLFRKEGQNVTLSCEQNLNHDAMYWYRQDPGQGLRLIYYSQIVNDFQKGDIAEGYSVSREKKESFPLTVTSAQKNPTAFYLCASSISGPTNTEAFFGQGTRLTVV.

This chain joins TRBV9 and TRBJ2-4; perhaps TRBD1 as D (6 bases). There are 18 residues in the CDR3. Looked up from germline, CDR1 is SGDLS and CDR2 is YYNGEE. Trimming shortened V by 1 base and J by 0 bases, and 17 bases separated the two germline ends. The CDR3 region has the DNA TGTGCCAGCAGCGTATGGGCGTCATCAGGGGTAGCCAAAAACATTCAGTACTTC. Residues: CASSVWASSGVAKNIQYF.

This rearrangement joins TRBV19 to TRBJ1-3; 9 positions agree with TRBD1. The ends lost 3 bases at V and 6 bases at J; junction bases unmatched: 9. The germline CDR1 and CDR2 sequences are LNHDA and SQIVND (reference sequence). CDR3 length equals 16 residues. The CDR3 region has the DNA TGTGCCAGTAGTATCGGGACAGGGATACCGGCAAACACCATATATTTT. It encodes CASSIGTGIPANTIYF. The full variable domain, with the rest looked up from reference TRBV19 and TRBJ1-3, is DGGITQSPKYLFRKEGQNVTLSCEQNLNHDAMYWYRQDPGQGLRLIYYSQIVNDFQKGDIAEGYSVSREKKESFPLTVTSAQKNPTAFYLCASSIGTGIPANTIYFGEGSWLTVV.

There are a few counts of this clone. The genes are TRBV2 and TRBJ1-1; D ambiguous. CDR1 SNHLY and CDR2 FYNNEI come from the germline V gene. This CDR3 comprises 15 residues. V was cut by 2 bases and J by 3 bases, with 13 bases left in between. The CDR3 coding sequence is TGTGCCAGCAGTGAATTAATATCTTCCGACACTGAAGCTTTCTTT. This sequence encodes CASSELISSDTEAFF.

CDR3 sequence reads: CASSPGQGAADTQYF. Here the CDR3 DNA reads TGTGCCAGCTCACCGGGACAGGGGGCCGCTGATACGCAGTATTTT. V is TRBV18 and J is TRBJ2-3, with TRBD1 matching 12 bases. Trimming cost V 3 bases and J 6 bases; bases outside gene matches: 4. Germline assignment: CDR1 KGHSH and CDR2 LQKENI. The CDR3 spans 15 residues.